This T cell receptor beta chain originates from a study of T cells in Graves' hyperthyroidism and ophthalmopathy (dated by TCRdb to between 2019 and 2020). Describing the broader study: Peripheral blood was sampled at the time of initial diagnosis, prior to any treatment. A discovery cohort of around 100 patients, approximately 44 with Graves' ophthalmopathy and fewer than 65 with stable Graves' hyperthyroidism, was used to find distinguishing TCR V-J signatures. According to the paper, TCR Vbeta CDR3 sequencing was carried out on roughly 130 peripheral blood samples, which came from more than 40 ophthalmopathy, 80 or so hyperthyroidism and approximately 17 progressor patients. The study also compared thyroid tissue and blood T-cell repertoires from five or six Graves' hyperthyroidism patients. Whether ophthalmopathy could be predicted prospectively was tested in an independent validation cohort made up of 18 hyperthyroidism patients plus 17 patients who later progressed to ophthalmopathy. Following sampling, methimazole starting at 30 mg daily was given to hyperthyroidism patients, and high-dose intravenous methylprednisolone was given to ophthalmopathy patients. The 95 to 100 discovery patients were randomly divided into training and test sets at a 7:3 ratio. The investigation overall reported the following: Most expanded thyroid clonotypes (frequency above 0.001) were also detected in blood, a finding suggesting that blood repertoires may reflect thyroid immune responses. Sample size was not statistically predetermined, and blinding of investigators to group allocation was not performed. In validation, the model predicted progression to ophthalmopathy a median of about 6.8 months before onset, with roughly 70% sensitivity and roughly 77% specificity. A 13 V-J signature model separated ophthalmopathy from stable hyperthyroidism, with nearly 90% sensitivity and about 81% specificity in cross-validation and 80%/75% in testing.

The TCR beta CDR3 regions were amplified from RNA transcripts. For the first round of RT-PCR on the TCR CDR3, the HTBI primer set was used together with the Qiagen OneStep RT-PCR kit. Libraries were constructed in a second round of multiplex PCR, after which size selection and purification were carried out. Libraries were sequenced paired-end with 100 bp reads on an Illumina HiSeq2000. For the original study's pipeline: SOAPnuke was used to process the raw data, with reads discarded if the reads contained adapters or uncalled bases, had a mean Phred below 15, or lacked an exact constant-primer or identifier match. High-quality paired reads were merged with COPE v1.2.5, and unique nucleotide sequences were defined as clonotypes. MiTCR v1.1 was used to align clonotypes to the IMGT TRBV, TRBD and TRBJ reference segments. The analysis was restricted to V-J combinations with a frequency above 0.0001, which together covered 99% to 99.2% of the repertoires. The TCS score was defined as the ratio of F50 (clonal expansion) to E x V (chaos), calculated using BLOSUM62-based TCRdist between CDR3 peptides within each V-J. Welch's t-statistics and random forest reduced 450 to 600 V-J features to fewer than 15, which were used in a naive Bayes classifier (R e1071). Clones were called with MiXCR by TCRdb after fastp trimmed the public reads at Q25, and only in-frame beta chains were retained. Here each entry gathers all rows of one CDR3 protein and keeps the most common genes and DNA. The V and J calls follow TCRdb's processing rather than the paper's. This sample gives a few hundred thousand distinct CDR3 sequences in total; 15% to 20% of them show up just once. The ten largest clonotypes hold around 3.3% of the sample.

Taken from the germline V gene, the CDR1 and CDR2 loops are SGHTS and YDEGEE. Relative to germline, V is 0 bases shorter and J is 0 bases shorter, with 15 bases between their ends. The cysteine opens and the phenylalanine closes a CDR3 of 17 amino acids. The DNA shown is the 51-base CDR3, in frame from base 1. In the ophthalmopathy patients, disease was moderately to severely active, with a Clinical Activity Score of 3 or more, a NOSPECS grade of 4 or more, and a duration of less than 3 months. Exclusion was applied to patients with uncontrolled infections, other autoimmune diseases, pregnancy or lactation. Diagnoses relied on clinical symptoms, serum thyroxine and TRAb, thyroid ultrasound and orbital computed tomography. PBMCs were separated from about 10 ml of fresh peripheral blood using Ficoll-Paque density gradient centrifugation. Total RNA was extracted with Trizol reagent, and quality was checked on an Agilent 2100 Bioanalyzer.

This clonotype showed up many times. Its binding antigen is unknown. Per-base quality was not reported, and no clone a single base away is much larger than it. The sequencing sample was made of blood. The sequence derives from a woman between 40 and 55 years old with Graves' ophthalmopathy. This chain is built from TRBV5-8 and TRBJ1-1, and the D gene may be TRBD1, 5 bases matching. The nucleotide sequence reads as follows: TGTGCCAGCAGCTTGGCCTGGCAGGGAGACCTGAACACTGAAGCTTTCTTT. Its protein is CASSLAWQGDLNTEAFF.